Each of the 21 T cell receptor beta chains below was sequenced from the same sample in a study of cytomegalovirus exposure and HLA in healthy donors. In the PCR, 60 Vbeta and 13 Jbeta primers were used. Generated by immunoSEQ multiplex PCR, the TCRdb table keeps only in-frame clones and is missing some. The table includes under 200,000 clones, 60% to 85% detected once. The sample consisted of PBMCs. The origin of the receptors is a woman aged 45-59 years in good health and CMV-seropositive.

V usage is TRBV4-1 and J usage is TRBJ1-5, with 8 bases matching TRBD1. The CDR3 runs to 17 residues. Germline CDR1 and CDR2: MGHRA and YSYEKL. The J segment lost 3 bases and the V segment lost 0 bases, leaving 7 bases of the junction unmatched. In DNA form, the CDR3 reads TGCGCCAGCAGCCAAGACCTCGACAGGGGTGACAATCAGCCCCAGCATTTT. This encodes CASSQDLDRGDNQPQHF.

The chain is built from TRBV5-6 and TRBJ1-2; possible D gene TRBD1, 6 bases. V was pared by 10 bases and J by 4 bases, with 14 bases between. This CDR3 has 12 amino acids. Germline CDR1 and CDR2: SGHDT and YYEEEE. The CDR3: CAGSQGGYGYTF. Written as DNA, the CDR3 is TGTGCCGGGTCACAGGGCGGCTATGGCTACACCTTC.

V usage is TRBV9 and J usage is TRBJ1-2, with D maybe TRBD1 (5 bases). The CDR3 spans 14 residues. Germline CDR1 is SGDLS and CDR2 is YYNGEE. V was shortened by 0 bases and J by 2 bases, with 8 bases between the two germline ends. As DNA, the CDR3 is TGTGCCAGCAGCGTAGGCAAGGGGAACTATGGCTACACCTTC. Translation: CASSVGKGNYGYTF.

The chain links TRBV15 to TRBJ2-3; no clear D gene. The CDR3 runs to 13 residues. In germline, CDR1 is LNHNV, CDR2 YYDKDF (reference sequence). Trimming removed 1 base at V and 5 bases at J, with 7 bases between. The CDR3 loop reads CATSRAPRDTQYF. The CDR3 region has the DNA TGTGCCACCAGCAGAGCACCCAGAGATACGCAGTATTTT. The full variable domain, its missing parts supplied by reference TRBV15 and TRBJ2-3, is DAMVIQNPRYQVTQFGKPVTLSCSQTLNHNVMYWYQQKSSQAPKLLFHYYDKDFNNEADTPDNFQSRRPNTSFCFLDIRSPGLGDTAMYLCATSRAPRDTQYFGPGTRLTVL.

Comment on this clone: Germline and junction disagree at one end, which may indicate a read error. The chain combines TRBV7-9 with TRBJ2-5, with 14 positions matching TRBD2. Germline V CDR1 and CDR2: SEHNR, FQNEAQ (reference sequence). This CDR3 spans 16 amino acids. Written as DNA, the CDR3 is TGTTCCAGCAGCCAGGGACTAGCGGGGGTCCAAGAGACCCAGTACTTC. It yields the protein CSSSQGLAGVQETQYF. The full variable domain, in which reference TRBV7-9 and TRBJ2-5 provide the parts outside the CDR3, is DTGVSQNPRHKITKRGQNVTFRCDPISEHNRLYWYRQTLGQGPEFLTYFQNEAQLEKSRLLSDRFSAERPKGSFSTLEIQRTEQGDSAMYLCSSSQGLAGVQETQYFGPGTRLLVL.

The J gene is TRBJ2-1, the V gene TRBV9; D is undetermined. Between the trimmed V and J ends, which lost 0 bases and 5 bases, there was a span of 6 bases. CDR1 and CDR2 (germline): SGDLS, YYNGEE. CDR3 length equals 13 residues. The CDR3 spells CASSVATDNEQFF. The CDR3 DNA reads as TGTGCCAGCAGCGTAGCTACGGACAATGAGCAGTTCTTC.

This clone appeared a single time. The V and J genes are TRBV4-1 and TRBJ1-1; possibly TRBD1 for D (5 bases). Trimming shortened V by 0 bases and J by 12 bases, and 14 bases separated the two germline ends. CDR1 and CDR2 from the germline V gene are MGHRA and YSYEKL. This CDR3 has 13 residues. The CDR3 bases are TGCGCCAGCAGCCAAGATGAGGGGAGGATACCTTTCTTT. Protein sequence: CASSQDEGRIPFF.

V is TRBV7-3 and J is TRBJ2-2, with D possibly TRBD2 on 5 matching bases. V gave up 2 bases and J gave up 6 bases, with 7 bases separating them. Germline V CDR1 and CDR2: SGHTA, FQGTGA. CDR3 length: 13 residues. CDR3 nucleotide sequence: TGTGCCAGCAGCTTACTAGCCGCCGGGGAGCTGTTTTTT. Residues: CASSLLAAGELFF.

V usage is TRBV2 and J usage is TRBJ2-7; D is perhaps TRBD1 (6 bases). Germline assignment: CDR1 SNHLY and CDR2 FYNNEI. This CDR3 has 15 amino acids. V lost 4 bases and J 2 bases, leaving 15 bases between the germline ends. The CDR3 DNA reads TGTGCCAGCAGTGGCCCAGGGGTCAACACCTACGAGCAGTACTTC. This gives the protein CASSGPGVNTYEQYF. Supplemented by reference TRBV2 and TRBJ2-7, the full variable domain reads EPEVTQTPSHQVTQMGQEVILRCVPISNHLYFYWYRQILGQKVEFLVSFYNNEISEKSEIFDDQFSVERPDGSNFTLKIRSTKLEDSAMYFCASSGPGVNTYEQYFGPGTRLTVT.

This rearrangement joins TRBV6-1 to TRBJ1-4; D ambiguous. CDR1 is MNHNS and CDR2 is SASEGT in the germline V gene. The CDR3 runs to 14 residues. V lost 4 bases and J 1 base, leaving 7 bases between the germline ends. DNA of the CDR3: TGTGCCAGCAGTGTCGGGAGAACTAATGAAAAACTGTTTTTT. Its protein is CASSVGRTNEKLFF.

The rearrangement links TRBV13 to TRBJ2-3, with 8 nucleotides matching TRBD2. The CDR3 contains 15 residues. Germline values: CDR1 PRHDT, CDR2 FYEKMQ (reference sequence). J was trimmed by 0 bases and V by 3 bases; bases with no gene match: 2. The CDR3 region has the DNA TGTGCCAGCAGCTTCCGGGGGGGAAGCACAGATACGCAGTATTTT. Its translation is CASSFRGGSTDTQYF. The full variable domain, completed using reference TRBV13 and TRBJ2-3, is AAGVIQSPRHLIKEKRETATLKCYPIPRHDTVYWYQQGPGQDPQFLISFYEKMQSDKGSIPDRFSAQQFSDYHSELNMSSLELGDSALYFCASSFRGGSTDTQYFGPGTRLTVL.

The chain recombines TRBV6-1 with TRBJ2-1; 12 bases line up with TRBD2. V shed 3 bases and J 5 bases; nucleotides not matched to a gene: 11. CDR1 is MNHNS, CDR2 SASEGT, per germline. CDR3 length: 18 amino acids. CDR3 sequence reads: CASSDPTSGGPKNNEQFF. The CDR3 DNA is TGTGCCAGCAGTGACCCGACTAGCGGGGGCCCAAAGAACAATGAGCAGTTCTTC.

This chain joins TRBV6-5 and TRBJ1-6, with 7 bases aligning to TRBD1. V shed 6 bases, J shed 7 bases, and the junction held 9 bases outside the gene matches. The CDR3 is made up of 15 amino acids. Germline V gene lookup returns CDR1 MNHEY and CDR2 SVGAGI. This CDR3 is CASSPNTGANSPLHF. CDR3 coding DNA: TGTGCCAGCAGCCCTAATACAGGGGCGAATTCACCCCTCCACTTT.

J is TRBJ1-2 and V is TRBV5-5; 10 bases fit TRBD1. The ends lost 4 bases at V and 5 bases at J; junction bases unmatched: 5. Germline V gene sequence: CDR1 SGHKS, CDR2 YYEKEE (reference sequence). CDR3 size: 14 residues. Here the CDR3 reads CASSLVGQGYGYTF. The DNA for the CDR3 is TGTGCCAGCAGCCTTGTGGGACAGGGGTATGGCTACACCTTC.

This clone was seen once. The chain uses TRBV6-1 and TRBJ1-4; D not certain. The V gene lost 0 bases and the J gene lost 4 bases, with 6 bases spanning the gap. The CDR3 contains 14 residues. CDR1 MNHNS and CDR2 SASEGT come from the germline V gene. Written as DNA, the CDR3 is TGTGCCAGCAGTGAAGCTTCCTTTAATGAAAAACTGTTTTTT. Protein sequence: CASSEASFNEKLFF.

This chain uses TRBV19 with TRBJ2-7; tentatively, D is TRBD1 (6 bases). The CDR3 is made up of 14 amino acids. The V gene lost 4 bases and the J gene lost 0 bases, with 10 bases spanning the gap. Germline-derived CDR1 and CDR2 are LNHDA and SQIVND (reference sequence). This CDR3 reads CASSRQVSSYEQYF. CDR3 sequence (DNA): TGTGCCAGTAGTAGACAGGTCTCCTCCTACGAGCAGTACTTC.

The CDR3 coding sequence is TGTGCCAGCAGCTTAGATGGTAGCGGGGCGCATGAGCAGTTCTTC. Amino acid sequence: CASSLDGSGAHEQFF. V is TRBV7-6 and J is TRBJ2-1; 8 bases agree with TRBD2. The junction had 7 bases not matched to a gene; V was cut back by 1 base and J by 8 bases. Germline CDR1 is SGHVS and CDR2 is FNYEAQ. The CDR3 extends over 15 amino acids.

There are a few counts of this clone. Different DNA sequences within this sample yield the same CDR3. The chain has TRBV2 and TRBJ1-2, with 7 bases fitting TRBD1. The CDR3 contains 12 residues. Looked up from germline, CDR1 is SNHLY and CDR2 is FYNNEI. Trimming removed 5 bases from V and 6 bases from J; junction bases left unmatched: 3. The DNA of the CDR3 is TGTGCCAGCAGTAGAACAGGGGATGGCTACACCTTC. Its translation is CASSRTGDGYTF.

This clone came up a few times. V is TRBV2 and J is TRBJ1-2; 8 nucleotides align to TRBD1. The CDR3 covers 16 residues. J lost 1 base, V lost 7 bases, and 11 bases had no gene match. The germline V gene has CDR1 SNHLY and CDR2 FYNNEI. Here the CDR3 reads CASTQGARSRNYGYTF. DNA for the CDR3: TGTGCCAGCACTCAGGGGGCGCGGAGCCGTAACTATGGCTACACCTTC.

The gene calls are TRBV9 and TRBJ2-2, with TRBD1 as a possible D gene (7 bases). Germline V gene lookup returns CDR1 SGDLS and CDR2 YYNGEE. V was cut by 3 bases and J by 2 bases, with 14 bases left in between. This CDR3 contains 16 residues. Here the CDR3 reads CASSAGGLTNTGELFF. Here the CDR3 DNA reads TGTGCCAGCAGCGCAGGGGGACTCACAAACACCGGGGAGCTGTTTTTT.

This clone was recorded only once. The chain uses TRBV18 and TRBJ1-2; 7 nucleotides align to TRBD1. From germline, CDR1 is KGHSH and CDR2 LQKENI. The V and J ends lost 6 bases and 6 bases, in that order; junction bases with no gene match: 10. The CDR3 has 14 amino acids. The CDR3 region has the DNA TGTGCCAGCTCGAAACTCGGGACAGAGGATGGCTACACCTTC. This gives the protein CASSKLGTEDGYTF.